This T cell receptor (beta chain) derives from a study of OX40 agonist ivuxolimab in advanced cancers. Any history of autoimmune disease or systemic immunosuppression disqualified patients. Germline V gene lookup returns CDR1 MGHRA and CDR2 YSYEKL. With V trimmed by 1 base and J by 4 bases, 8 bases remained unmatched. The CDR3 consists of 18 residues. Findings and caveats of the study: The study observed clonal expansion of CD4+ and CD8+ blood T cells by week 6 at 0.1 to 3.0 mg/kg. Clonal expansion among partial responders at 0.1-3.0 mg/kg ranked near the lowest.

Notes on this clone: Its antigen is unidentified.

Some clones are missing from TCRdb's copy, which holds only in-frame ones; the method was immunoSEQ multiplex PCR. The data contain some 22,000 clones, just under 85% of them seen just once; the ten biggest clones take up under 35%. The receptor was derived from an adult with an advanced solid tumor such as melanoma, head and neck, liver or kidney cancer. The J gene is TRBJ2-4, the V gene TRBV4-1; the match to TRBD2 covers 12 bases. The sequencing used CD4+ or CD8+ T cells sorted from blood, collected in a trial of the OX40 agonist ivuxolimab. The CDR3 DNA follows: TGCGCCAGCAGCCAAGGACTAGCGGGAGCCCTCGGGAAAAACATTCAGTACTTC. Translating gives CASSQGLAGALGKNIQYF.